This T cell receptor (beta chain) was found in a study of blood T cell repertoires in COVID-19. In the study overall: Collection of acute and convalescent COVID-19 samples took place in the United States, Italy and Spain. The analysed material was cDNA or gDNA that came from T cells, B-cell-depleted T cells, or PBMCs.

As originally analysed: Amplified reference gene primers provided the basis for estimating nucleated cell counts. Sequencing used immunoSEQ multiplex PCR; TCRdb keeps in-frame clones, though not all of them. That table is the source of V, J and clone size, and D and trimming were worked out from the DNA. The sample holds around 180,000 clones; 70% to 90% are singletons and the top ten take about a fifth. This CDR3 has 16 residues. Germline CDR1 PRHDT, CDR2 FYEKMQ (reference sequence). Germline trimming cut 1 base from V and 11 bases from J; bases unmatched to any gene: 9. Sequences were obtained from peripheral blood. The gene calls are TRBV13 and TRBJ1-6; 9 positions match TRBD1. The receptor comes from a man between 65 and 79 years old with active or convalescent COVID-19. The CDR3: CASSLAWDRALAPLHF. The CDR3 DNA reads TGTGCCAGCAGCTTAGCATGGGACAGGGCTCTCGCACCCCTCCACTTT.